One sample yielded the 18 T cell receptor beta chains listed below, sequenced in a study of T cell repertoires in cytomegalovirus infection. Which antigens these TCRs recognize remains unknown. TCRdb itself ran the reads through MiXCR, one entry per CDR3 protein. In the table there are about 830,000 distinct CDR3 sequences, 30% to 35% of which are singletons. The sequencing used cultured CD8+ T cells from PBMCs, collected from culture after CMV antigen stimulation. The receptors were sampled from a human donor in good health (CMV status not recorded). Some clones in this sample may be carry-over from other donors' samples.

The sample holds a few counts of this clonotype. The chain is built from TRBV6-6 and TRBJ2-7, with D perhaps TRBD2 (7 bases). Between the trimmed V and J ends, which lost 2 bases and 5 bases, there was a span of 13 bases. CDR1 MNHNY and CDR2 SVGAGI come from the germline V gene (reference sequence). The CDR3 consists of 14 residues. CDR3 DNA: TGTGCCAGCAGTTACGGCGGGGGCCCTGACGAGCAGTACTTC. Residues: CASSYGGGPDEQYF.

The rearrangement joins TRBV2 to TRBJ1-6; 9 bases map to TRBD1. The CDR3 covers 20 residues. Per the germline V gene, CDR1 is SNHLY and CDR2 is FYNNEI. V shed 6 bases, J shed 0 bases, and the junction held 15 bases outside the gene matches. In DNA form, the CDR3 reads TGTGCCAGCAGGGGGCCCTGGGGACAGGGCGTAAGCTCCTATAATTCACCCCTCCACTTT. Translation: CASRGPWGQGVSSYNSPLHF.

This clonotype was picked up a small number of times. This chain joins TRBV12-3 or TRBV12-4 and TRBJ1-2, with 7 bases that match TRBD1. The CDR3 is 16 residues long. V shed 5 bases and J 4 bases; nucleotides not matched to a gene: 13. CDR3: CASSQGGSPRGYGYTF. The DNA for the CDR3 is TGTGCCAGCAGTCAGGGGGGTTCCCCGAGGGGCTATGGCTACACCTTC.

CDR3 residues: CASSMGQGVNYGYTF. The CDR3 DNA follows: TGTGCCAGTAGTATGGGACAGGGTGTTAACTATGGCTACACCTTC. The V gene is TRBV19, the J gene TRBJ1-2, with 9 bases lining up with TRBD1. CDR3 length equals 15 residues. Germline V CDR1 and CDR2: LNHDA, SQIVND (reference sequence). J lost 1 base, V lost 3 bases, and 3 bases had no gene match.

The rearrangement links TRBV7-6 to TRBJ2-7; no clear D. V dropped 5 bases and J dropped 7 bases, with 27 bases sitting between them. Germline loops: CDR1 SGHVS, CDR2 FNYEAQ. This CDR3 region has 17 residues. The chain's CDR3 is CASSPSKQSYLGWEQYF. The CDR3 nucleotides read TGTGCCAGCAGCCCTTCCAAACAGTCATATCTTGGCTGGGAGCAGTACTTC.

J is TRBJ2-7 and V is TRBV7-6; 8 bases fit TRBD2. The CDR3 extends over 12 amino acids. J lost 6 bases, V lost 3 bases, and 1 base had no gene match. From germline, CDR1 is SGHVS and CDR2 FNYEAQ. The CDR3 reads CASSFAGGEQYV. As DNA, the CDR3 is TGTGCCAGCAGCTTCGCGGGGGGCGAGCAGTACGTC.

The gene calls are TRBV7-8 and TRBJ1-6, with TRBD1 as a possible D gene (5 bases). From germline, CDR1 is SGHVS and CDR2 FQNEAQ. The CDR3 is 18 amino acids. V lost 2 bases to trimming and J lost 3 bases, with 17 bases between them. The CDR3 bases are TGTGCCAGCAGCTTAAATGGCGGGGACTGGGGCTATAATTCACCCCTCCACTTT. Translating gives CASSLNGGDWGYNSPLHF.

CDR3 nucleotide sequence: TGCGCCAGCCAGGGAAGGGTCAATGAGCAGTTCTTC. This translates into CASQGRVNEQFF. The chain uses TRBV5-1 and TRBJ2-1; perhaps TRBD1 as D (5 bases). Germline V CDR1 and CDR2: SGHRS, YFSETQ. The CDR3 has 12 amino acids. V lost 7 bases, J lost 6 bases, and 11 bases lay in between.

This sequence joins TRBV9 and TRBJ2-3; TRBD2 might be the D (6 bases). The CDR3 spans 15 residues. Looked up from germline, CDR1 is SGDLS and CDR2 is YYNGEE. The V end lost 0 bases, the J end lost 5 bases, and 13 bases lay between the germline ends. CDR3 nucleotide sequence: TGTGCCAGCAGCGTAGGGGGACTCCCGGGAGATACGCAGTATTTT. It specifies CASSVGGLPGDTQYF.

This clonotype was seen at least ten times. At one boundary the junction diverges from the germline segment, which might be a read error. The chain is built from TRBV4-1 and TRBJ1-1, with a tentative D call TRBD1 (6 bases). CDR1 MGHRA and CDR2 YSYEKL come from the germline V gene. This CDR3 comprises 14 residues. The CDR3, as DNA: TGTGCCAGCAGCCAGACAGGATTGAACACTGAAGCTTTCTTT. Translating gives CASSQTGLNTEAFF.

The J gene is TRBJ2-7, the V gene TRBV27; TRBD2 matches 7 bases. Per the germline V gene, CDR1 is MNHEY and CDR2 is SMNVEV (reference sequence). With V trimmed by 5 bases and J by 9 bases, 13 bases remained unmatched. The CDR3 totals 14 residues. The CDR3 sequence is CASSPGTTTTGQYF. CDR3 nucleotides: TGTGCCAGCAGTCCGGGGACTACTACTACGGGGCAGTACTTC.

This chain uses TRBV7-6 with TRBJ1-2, with D possibly TRBD1 on 6 matching bases. The CDR3 runs to 15 residues. V was cut by 5 bases and J by 4 bases, with 17 bases left in between. The germline gives CDR1 SGHVS, CDR2 FNYEAQ. CDR3 residues: CASSQPGQSAYGYTF. The CDR3 bases are TGTGCCAGCAGCCAACCCGGACAGTCTGCCTATGGCTACACCTTC.

A remark on this clonotype: A junction boundary mismatches the germline segment, possibly from a read error. V gene TRBV6-2 or TRBV6-3 combines with J gene TRBJ2-5; 7 nucleotides agree with TRBD2. This CDR3 has 15 amino acids. Germline CDR1 and CDR2: MNHEY and SVGEGT. The CDR3 reads CANSYLRTSQETQYF. The CDR3, as DNA: TGTGCCAACAGTTACCTCCGGACTAGTCAAGAGACCCAGTACTTC.

Only a few counts were recorded for this clonotype. The chain is built from TRBV28 and TRBJ1-5; 8 bases agree with TRBD1. V was pared by 5 bases and J by 6 bases, with 12 bases of the junction left unmatched. The CDR3 length is 16 residues. CDR1 and CDR2 from the germline V gene are MDHEN and SYDVKM. In DNA, the CDR3 is TGTGCCAGCAGTCTACTCAGGGGGCCGGGTAGTCAGCCCCAGCATTTT. It specifies CASSLLRGPGSQPQHF.

The gene calls are TRBV13 and TRBJ1-1; D is undetermined. This CDR3 has 16 amino acids. Germline V gene sequence: CDR1 PRHDT, CDR2 FYEKMQ (reference sequence). Between the trimmed V and J ends, which lost 2 bases and 4 bases, there was a span of 17 bases. DNA for the CDR3: TGTGCCAGCAGCTTAATTGAGGGCCCCGATGGCACTGAAGCTTTCTTT. It encodes CASSLIEGPDGTEAFF. Full variable domain (missing parts from reference TRBV13 and TRBJ1-1): AAGVIQSPRHLIKEKRETATLKCYPIPRHDTVYWYQQGPGQDPQFLISFYEKMQSDKGSIPDRFSAQQFSDYHSELNMSSLELGDSALYFCASSLIEGPDGTEAFFGQGTRLTVV.

The gene calls are TRBV28 and TRBJ2-7, with D perhaps being TRBD1 or TRBD2 (5 bases each). Trimming pared 6 bases from V and 0 bases from J, leaving 15 bases between. This CDR3 is built from 15 residues. Per the germline V gene, CDR1 is MDHEN and CDR2 is SYDVKM. CDR3 amino acids: CASSPGPMSSYEQYV. CDR3 bases: TGTGCCAGCAGCCCGGGACCGATGAGCTCCTACGAGCAGTACGTC.

This chain uses TRBV18 with TRBJ1-1; D might be TRBD1 (5 bases). Per germline, CDR1 KGHSH and CDR2 LQKENI. The CDR3 has 14 amino acids. The V end was cut by 1 base, the J end by 4 bases, with 10 bases between. The CDR3 DNA follows: TGTGCCAGCTCACCACTACAGGAAGGCACTGAAGCTTTCTTT. This codes for CASSPLQEGTEAFF.

This chain connects TRBV7-2 to TRBJ2-5; D uncertain. Germline values: CDR1 SGHTA, CDR2 FQGNSA. The V gene lost 1 base and the J gene lost 5 bases, with 14 bases spanning the gap. CDR3 length: 15 amino acids. The CDR3: CASSLVGSSPETQYF. In DNA, the CDR3 is TGTGCCAGCAGCTTAGTGGGTAGCTCCCCCGAGACCCAGTACTTC.